This TCR beta chain was recovered during a study of blood T cells in healthy people across ages. V lost 4 bases, J lost 5 bases, and 10 bases stayed unmatched. This CDR3 has 15 amino acids. Germline CDR1 is SGHTA and CDR2 is FQGNSA. To note about this clonotype: Its antigen is currently unknown.

Findings and limits, study-wide: Among T cells, TCR beta diversity per million cells dropped roughly linearly as age rose.

Every donor provided approximately 10 milliliters of peripheral blood. Through a sample-barcoded 5' primer and a J-beta primer mix, a second PCR was run for about 7 to 12 cycles. Every sample gave at least 2.5 million paired-end reads containing CDR3. TCRdb passed the 5' RACE reads through MiXCR, listing each CDR3 protein once. The data show 1 million to 1.2 million distinct CDR3 sequences, roughly two fifths seen once. The specimen was blood. This TCR derives from a man between 18 and 35 years old in good health. The V gene is TRBV7-2, the J gene TRBJ2-7, with 8 bases that match TRBD1. The DNA for the CDR3 is TGTGCCAGCAGCTCGCAGTCTGACAGGGGCCACGAGCAGTACTTC. Translation gives CASSSQSDRGHEQYF. The full variable domain, in which reference TRBV7-2 and TRBJ2-7 provide the parts outside the CDR3, is GAGVSQSPSNKVTEKGKDVELRCDPISGHTALYWYRQSLGQGLEFLIYFQGNSAPDKSGLPSDRFSAERTGGSVSTLTIQRTQQEDSAVYLCASSSQSDRGHEQYFGPGTRLTVT.